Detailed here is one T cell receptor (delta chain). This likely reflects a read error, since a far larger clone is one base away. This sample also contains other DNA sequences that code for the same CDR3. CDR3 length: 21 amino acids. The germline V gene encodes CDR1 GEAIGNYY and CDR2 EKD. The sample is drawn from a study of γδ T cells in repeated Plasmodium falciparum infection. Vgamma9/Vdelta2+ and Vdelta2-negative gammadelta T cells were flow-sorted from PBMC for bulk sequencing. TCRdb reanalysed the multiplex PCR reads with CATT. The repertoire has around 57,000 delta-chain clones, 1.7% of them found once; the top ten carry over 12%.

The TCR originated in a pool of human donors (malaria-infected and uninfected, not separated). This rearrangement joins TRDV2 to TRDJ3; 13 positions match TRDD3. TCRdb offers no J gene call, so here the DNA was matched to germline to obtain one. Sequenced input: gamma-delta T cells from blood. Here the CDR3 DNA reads TGTGCCTGTGACTCCGTACTGGGGGATACGAGGAGCTCCTGGGACACCCGGCAGATGTTTTTC. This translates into CACDSVLGDTRSSWDTRQMFF.